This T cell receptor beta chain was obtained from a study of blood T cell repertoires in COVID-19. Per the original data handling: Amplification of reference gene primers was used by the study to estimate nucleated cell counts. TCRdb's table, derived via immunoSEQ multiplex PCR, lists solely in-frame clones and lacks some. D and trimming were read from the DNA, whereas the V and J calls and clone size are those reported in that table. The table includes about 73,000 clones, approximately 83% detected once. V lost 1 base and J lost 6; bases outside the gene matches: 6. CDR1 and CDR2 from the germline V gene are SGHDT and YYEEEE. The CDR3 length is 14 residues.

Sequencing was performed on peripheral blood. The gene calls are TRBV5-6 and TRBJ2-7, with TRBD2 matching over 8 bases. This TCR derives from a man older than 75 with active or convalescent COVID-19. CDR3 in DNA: TGTGCCAGCAGCTTGCCAGCGGGGGCTATCGAGCAGTACTTC. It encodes CASSLPAGAIEQYF.